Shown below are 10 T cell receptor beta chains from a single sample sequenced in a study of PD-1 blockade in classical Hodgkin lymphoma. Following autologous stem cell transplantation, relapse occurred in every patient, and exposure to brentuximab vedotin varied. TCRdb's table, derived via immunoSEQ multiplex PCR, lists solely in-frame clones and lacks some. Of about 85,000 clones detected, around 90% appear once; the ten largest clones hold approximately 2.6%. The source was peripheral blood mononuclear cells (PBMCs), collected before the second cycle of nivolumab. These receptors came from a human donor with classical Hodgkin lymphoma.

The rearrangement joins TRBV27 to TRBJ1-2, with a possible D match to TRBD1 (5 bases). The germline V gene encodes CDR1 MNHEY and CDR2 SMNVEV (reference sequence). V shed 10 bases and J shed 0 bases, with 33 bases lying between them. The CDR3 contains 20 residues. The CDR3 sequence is CATKKGAGGIGLEANYGYTF. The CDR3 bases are TGTGCCACCAAGAAGGGTGCGGGGGGAATTGGGTTGGAAGCTAACTATGGCTACACCTTC.

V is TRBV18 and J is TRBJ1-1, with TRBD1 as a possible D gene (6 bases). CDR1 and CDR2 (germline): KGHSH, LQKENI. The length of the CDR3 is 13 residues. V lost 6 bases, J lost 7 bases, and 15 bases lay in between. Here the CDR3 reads CASSLSRGIEAFF. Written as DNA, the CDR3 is TGTGCCAGCTCTCTCAGCAGGGGAATTGAAGCTTTCTTT.

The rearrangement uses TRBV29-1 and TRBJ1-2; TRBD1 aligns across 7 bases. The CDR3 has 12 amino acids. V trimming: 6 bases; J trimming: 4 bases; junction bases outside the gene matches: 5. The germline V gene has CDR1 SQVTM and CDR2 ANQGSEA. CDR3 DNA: TGCAGCGTCTCGGACAGGTTCTATGGCTACACCTTC. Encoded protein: CSVSDRFYGYTF.

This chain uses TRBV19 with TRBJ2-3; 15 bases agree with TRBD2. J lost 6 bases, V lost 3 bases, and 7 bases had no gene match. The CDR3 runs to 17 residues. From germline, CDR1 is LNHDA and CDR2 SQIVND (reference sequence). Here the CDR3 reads CASSIPGLAGGLDTQYF. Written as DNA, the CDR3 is TGTGCCAGTAGTATCCCCGGACTAGCGGGAGGGCTGGATACGCAGTATTTT.

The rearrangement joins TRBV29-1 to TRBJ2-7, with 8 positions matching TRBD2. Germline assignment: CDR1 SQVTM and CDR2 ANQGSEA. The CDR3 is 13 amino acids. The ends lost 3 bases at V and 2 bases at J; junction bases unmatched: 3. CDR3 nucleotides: TGCAGCGTTGATTTAGCGGGGACCTACGAGCAGTACTTC. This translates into CSVDLAGTYEQYF.

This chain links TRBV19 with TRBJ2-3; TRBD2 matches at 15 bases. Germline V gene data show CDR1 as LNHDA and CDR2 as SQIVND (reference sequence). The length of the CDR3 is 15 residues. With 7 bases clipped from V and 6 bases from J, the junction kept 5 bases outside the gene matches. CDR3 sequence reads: CASTIGTSGRDTQYF. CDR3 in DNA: TGTGCCAGTACGATAGGGACTAGCGGGAGGGATACGCAGTATTTT.

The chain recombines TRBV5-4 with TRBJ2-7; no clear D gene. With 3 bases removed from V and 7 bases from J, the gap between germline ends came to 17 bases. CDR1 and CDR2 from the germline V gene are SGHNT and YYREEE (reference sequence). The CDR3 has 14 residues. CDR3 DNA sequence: TGTGCCAGCAGCTACCGTCCCAAGATAGGTGAGCAGTACTTC. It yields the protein CASSYRPKIGEQYF.

The CDR3 reads CASRPTVYTGELFF. The CDR3, as DNA: TGTGCCAGCAGACCGACGGTATACACCGGGGAGCTGTTTTTT. The chain carries TRBV25-1 and TRBJ2-2; no definite D call. This CDR3 region has 14 residues. V was pared by 6 bases and J by 3 bases, with 11 bases between. Germline V lookup: CDR1 MGHDK, CDR2 SYGVNS.

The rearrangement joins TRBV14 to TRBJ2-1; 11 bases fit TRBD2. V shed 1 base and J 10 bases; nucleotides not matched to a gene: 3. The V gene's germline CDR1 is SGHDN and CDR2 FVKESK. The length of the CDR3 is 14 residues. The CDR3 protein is CASSQVPSGREQFF. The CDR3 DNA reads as TGTGCCAGCAGCCAAGTCCCTAGCGGGAGGGAGCAGTTCTTC.

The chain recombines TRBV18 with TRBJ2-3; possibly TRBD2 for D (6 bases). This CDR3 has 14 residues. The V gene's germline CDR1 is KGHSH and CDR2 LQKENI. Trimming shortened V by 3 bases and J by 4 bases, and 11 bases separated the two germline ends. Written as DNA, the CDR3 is TGTGCCAGCTCACCCTTGACTAGTGCAGATACGCAGTATTTT. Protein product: CASSPLTSADTQYF.